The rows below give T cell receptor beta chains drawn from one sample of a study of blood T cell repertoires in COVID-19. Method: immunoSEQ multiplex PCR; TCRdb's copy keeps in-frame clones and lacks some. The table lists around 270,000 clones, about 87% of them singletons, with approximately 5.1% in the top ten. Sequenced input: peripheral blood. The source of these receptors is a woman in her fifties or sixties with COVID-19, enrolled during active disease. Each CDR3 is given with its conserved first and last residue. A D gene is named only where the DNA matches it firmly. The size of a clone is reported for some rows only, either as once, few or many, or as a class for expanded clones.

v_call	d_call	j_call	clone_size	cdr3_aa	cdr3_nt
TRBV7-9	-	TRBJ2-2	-	CASSKQGFSDTGELFF	TGTGCCAGCAGCAAACAGGGATTCTCGGACACCGGGGAGCTGTTTTTT
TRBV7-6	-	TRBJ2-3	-	CASTQTGGTQYF	TGTGCCAGCACCCAGACCGGGGGTACGCAGTATTTT
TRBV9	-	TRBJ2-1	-	CASSVASTNEQFF	TGTGCCAGCAGCGTAGCTAGCACCAATGAGCAGTTCTTC
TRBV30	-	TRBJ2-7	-	CAWSVMRREQYF	TGTGCCTGGAGTGTAATGAGGCGGGAGCAGTACTTC
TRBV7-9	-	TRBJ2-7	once	CASSSPGTSTYEQYF	TGTGCCAGCAGTTCACCCGGGACATCGACCTACGAGCAGTACTTC
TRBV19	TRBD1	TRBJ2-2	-	CASSIGSTGGAGTGELFF	TGTGCCAGTAGTATAGGGAGCACAGGGGGCGCGGGCACCGGGGAGCTGTTTTTT
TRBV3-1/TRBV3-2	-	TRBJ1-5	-	CASSQTTGWVRNQPQHF	TGTGCCAGCAGCCAGACGACCGGGTGGGTACGGAATCAGCCCCAGCATTTT
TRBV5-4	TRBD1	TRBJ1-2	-	CASSWGQGNYGYTF	TGTGCCAGCAGCTGGGGACAGGGGAACTATGGCTACACCTTC
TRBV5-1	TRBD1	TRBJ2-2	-	CASSPTGGEITGELFF	TGCGCCAGCAGCCCGACAGGGGGCGAGATTACCGGGGAGCTGTTTTTT
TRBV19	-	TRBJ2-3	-	CASSPTGTSSTDTQYF	TGTGCCAGTAGTCCTACAGGGACCTCTAGCACAGATACGCAGTATTTT
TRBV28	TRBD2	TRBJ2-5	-	CASTLAGGYQETQYF	TGTGCCAGCACCTTAGCGGGGGGGTACCAAGAGACCCAGTACTTC
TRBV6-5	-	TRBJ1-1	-	CASSYGQGGTEAFF	TGTGCCAGCAGTTACGGTCAGGGCGGCACTGAAGCTTTCTTT
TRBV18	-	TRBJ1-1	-	CASSPPSGIKNTEAFF	TGTGCCAGCTCACCACCGTCAGGTATAAAGAACACTGAAGCTTTCTTT
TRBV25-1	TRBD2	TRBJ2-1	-	CASKENGRRVQFF	TGTGCCAGCAAAGAAAACGGGAGGAGGGTGCAGTTCTTC
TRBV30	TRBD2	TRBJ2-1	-	CAWALAGGSEQFF	TGTGCCTGGGCCTTAGCGGGAGGAAGTGAGCAGTTCTTC
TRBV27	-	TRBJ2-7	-	CASSSGWDEQYF	TGTGCCAGCAGTTCAGGGTGGGACGAGCAGTACTTC
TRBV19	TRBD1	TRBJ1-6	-	CASSNRDSYNSPLHF	TGTGCCAGTAGTAACCGGGACAGCTATAATTCACCCCTCCACTTT
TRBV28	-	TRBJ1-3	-	CASSPIPGFRGNTIYF	TGTGCCAGCAGCCCAATACCGGGATTTAGGGGAAACACCATATATTTT
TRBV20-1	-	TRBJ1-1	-	CSASRGGTEAFF	TGCAGTGCTAGTCGCGGTGGCACTGAAGCTTTCTTT
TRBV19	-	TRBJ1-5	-	CASSDSGGNQPQHF	TGTGCCAGTAGTGATTCAGGGGGCAATCAGCCCCAGCATTTT
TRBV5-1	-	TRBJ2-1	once	CASSLAGTYGNEQFF	TGCGCCAGCAGCTTGGCCGGGACTTACGGAAATGAGCAGTTCTTC
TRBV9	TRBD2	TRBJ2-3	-	CASSVEPPLAGAPIFTDTQYF	TGTGCCAGCAGCGTAGAACCCCCCCTAGCGGGTGCCCCAATATTCACAGATACGCAGTATTTT
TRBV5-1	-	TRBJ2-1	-	CASSLDNRYNEQFF	TGCGCCAGCAGCTTGGACAACCGTTACAATGAGCAGTTCTTC
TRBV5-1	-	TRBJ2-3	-	CASSLAGGMFPYF	TGCGCCAGCAGCTTGGCCGGCGGGATGTTTCCTTATTTT
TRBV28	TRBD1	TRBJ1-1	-	CASSFRWTGLNTEAFF	TGTGCCAGCAGTTTTCGCTGGACAGGTTTGAACACTGAAGCTTTCTTT
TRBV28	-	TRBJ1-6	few	CASSLRPAVSPLHF	TGTGCCAGCAGTTTGAGGCCCGCCGTTTCACCCCTCCACTTT
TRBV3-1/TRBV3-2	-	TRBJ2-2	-	CASSQDFRGGELFF	TGTGCCAGCAGCCAAGACTTCAGGGGTGGGGAGCTGTTTTTT
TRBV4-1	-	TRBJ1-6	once	CASSQVQARSNSPLHF	TGCGCCAGCAGCCAAGTACAGGCAAGGAGCAATTCACCCCTCCACTTT
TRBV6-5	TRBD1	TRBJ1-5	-	CASSHRGSNQPQHF	TGTGCCAGCAGTCACAGGGGGAGCAATCAGCCCCAGCATTTT
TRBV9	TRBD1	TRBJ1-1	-	CASSASWDRVNTEAFF	TGTGCCAGCAGCGCTTCATGGGACAGGGTGAACACTGAAGCTTTCTTT
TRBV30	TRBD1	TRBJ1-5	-	CAWSLGQGLNQPQHF	TGTGCCTGGAGTCTTGGACAGGGACTCAATCAGCCCCAGCATTTT
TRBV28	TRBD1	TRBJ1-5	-	CASTWGQGDQPQHF	TGTGCCAGCACCTGGGGACAGGGGGATCAGCCCCAGCATTTT
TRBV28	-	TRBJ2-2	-	CASVANTGELFF	TGTGCCAGCGTAGCGAACACCGGGGAGCTGTTTTTT
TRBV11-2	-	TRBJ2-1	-	CASSSHRGGEQFF	TGTGCCAGCAGCTCCCACCGGGGTGGGGAGCAGTTCTTC
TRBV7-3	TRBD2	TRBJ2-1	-	CASSFLPSGRAGSYNEQFF	TGTGCCAGCAGCTTTCTACCTAGCGGGAGGGCCGGCTCCTACAATGAGCAGTTCTTC
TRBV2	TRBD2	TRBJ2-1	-	CASMEDASGRKGEQFF	TGTGCCAGTATGGAAGATGCTAGCGGGAGAAAAGGTGAGCAGTTCTTC
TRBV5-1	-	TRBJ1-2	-	CASSLGRGGGYGYTF	TGCGCCAGCAGCTTGGGACGGGGTGGCGGCTATGGCTACACCTTC
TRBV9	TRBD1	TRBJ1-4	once	CASSPGTSGGYEKLFF	TGTGCCAGCAGCCCGGGGACTTCAGGGGGGTATGAAAAACTGTTTTTT
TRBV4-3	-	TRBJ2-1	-	CASSQDLRGSYNEQFF	TGCGCCAGCAGCCAAGATCTGCGGGGCTCCTACAATGAGCAGTTCTTC
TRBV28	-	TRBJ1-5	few	CASTTRTVRANQPQHF	TGTGCCAGCACCACTCGGACAGTAAGGGCCAACCAGCCCCAGCATTTT
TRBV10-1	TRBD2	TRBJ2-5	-	CASSEGAGAETQYF	TGCGCCAGCAGTGAGGGAGCGGGAGCGGAGACCCAGTACTTC
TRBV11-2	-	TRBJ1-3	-	CASSLAHSGNTIYF	TGTGCCAGCAGCTTAGCCCACTCTGGAAACACCATATATTTT
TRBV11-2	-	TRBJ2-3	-	CASTPPTTSTDTQYF	TGTGCCAGCACCCCACCGACTACCAGCACAGATACGCAGTATTTT
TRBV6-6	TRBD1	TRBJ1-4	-	CASSSTDRAHEKLFF	TGTGCCAGCAGTAGCACTGACAGGGCACACGAAAAACTGTTTTTT
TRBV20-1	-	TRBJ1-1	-	CSAARGDEAFF	TGCAGTGCTGCCAGGGGTGATGAAGCTTTCTTT
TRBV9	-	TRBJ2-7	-	CASSVQAQTYEQYF	TGTGCCAGCAGCGTACAAGCGCAAACCTACGAGCAGTACTTC
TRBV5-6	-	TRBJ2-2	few	CASSHYGRSTGELFF	TGTGCCAGCAGCCATTACGGGAGATCCACCGGGGAGCTGTTTTTT
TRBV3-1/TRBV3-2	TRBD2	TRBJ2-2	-	CASSQVPGLAAVTGELFF	TGTGCCAGCAGCCAAGTTCCAGGACTAGCGGCCGTTACCGGGGAGCTGTTTTTT
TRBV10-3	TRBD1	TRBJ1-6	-	CAISEGTGANSPLHF	TGTGCCATCAGTGAGGGGACAGGGGCGAATTCACCCCTCCACTTT
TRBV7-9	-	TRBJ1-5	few	CASSSGRGSSNQPQHF	TGTGCCAGCAGCTCCGGACGGGGGAGCAGCAATCAGCCCCAGCATTTT
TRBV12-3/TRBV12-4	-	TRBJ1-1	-	CASSLGFRGEAFF	TGTGCCAGCAGCTTAGGGTTCCGGGGTGAAGCTTTCTTT
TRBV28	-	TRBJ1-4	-	CASRSNEKLFF	TGTGCCAGCAGGAGTAATGAAAAACTGTTTTTT
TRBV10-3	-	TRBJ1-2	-	CAISVGGRYGYTF	TGTGCCATCAGTGTTGGGGGCAGGTATGGCTACACCTTC
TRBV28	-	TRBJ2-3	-	CASSFRKRSTDTQYF	TGTGCCAGCAGTTTTAGAAAGCGATCCACAGATACGCAGTATTTT